This T cell receptor beta chain was found in a study of cytomegalovirus exposure and HLA in healthy donors. The PCR ran on 60 Vbeta and 13 Jbeta primers. TCRdb keeps only in-frame clones here, not all; method: immunoSEQ multiplex PCR. The table includes about 200,000 clones, 65% to 90% detected once. Germline CDR1 reads MDHEN; CDR2 reads SYDVKM. This CDR3 comprises 16 residues. V dropped 6 bases and J dropped 3 bases, with 18 bases sitting between them. The chain combines TRBV28 with TRBJ2-1; D gene unclear. The sequenced material came from PBMCs. The clonotype was recovered from a girl aged 5-17 years in good health and CMV-seronegative. The CDR3 reads CASRTSGFYYYNEQFF. CDR3 nucleotide sequence: TGTGCCAGCAGAACCTCTGGCTTCTACTACTACAATGAGCAGTTCTTC. The full variable domain, with the rest looked up from reference TRBV28 and TRBJ2-1, is DVKVTQSSRYLVKRTGEKVFLECVQDMDHENMFWYRQDPGLGLRLIYFSYDVKMKEKGDIPEGYSVSREKKERFSLILESASTNQTSMYLCASRTSGFYYYNEQFFGPGTRLTVL.